This entry lists 9 T cell receptor beta chains sequenced from one sample in a study of cytomegalovirus exposure and HLA in healthy donors. Vbeta (60) and Jbeta (13) primers were used in the PCR. The assay was immunoSEQ multiplex PCR, and TCRdb's table has in-frame clones only and misses some. The table records about 170,000 clones, around 76% of them present only once. The specimen sequenced was PBMCs. These receptors were collected from a female donor in good health and CMV-seronegative.

The rearrangement links TRBV5-1 to TRBJ2-7; 7 nucleotides agree with TRBD1. The CDR3 covers 16 residues. Per germline, CDR1 SGHRS and CDR2 YFSETQ. The ends lost 3 bases at V and 3 bases at J; junction bases unmatched: 12. DNA for the CDR3: TGCGCCAGCAGCTCCCCTCCTGGACAGGCGTACTACGAGCAGTACTTC. Its protein product is CASSSPPGQAYYEQYF.

The chain has TRBV5-4 and TRBJ2-7; D is possibly TRBD2 (7 bases). CDR3 length: 15 residues. The germline CDR1 and CDR2 sequences are SGHNT and YYREEE (reference sequence). Between the trimmed V and J ends, which lost 0 bases and 4 bases, there was a span of 14 bases. CDR3 in DNA: TGTGCCAGCAGCTTGGGGTTGGGGGGGCGGTACGAGCAGTACTTC. As protein: CASSLGLGGRYEQYF.

The chain has TRBV7-2 and TRBJ1-2; D may be TRBD1 (6 bases). The CDR3 has 15 amino acids. In germline, CDR1 is SGHTA, CDR2 FQGNSA. V was clipped by 3 bases and J by 2 bases, with 13 bases between them. The CDR3 region has the DNA TGTGCCAGCAGCTTGAGTTCGGGACAAAACTATGGCTACACCTTC. This encodes CASSLSSGQNYGYTF. Variable domain in full (rest from reference TRBV7-2 and TRBJ1-2): GAGVSQSPSNKVTEKGKDVELRCDPISGHTALYWYRQSLGQGLEFLIYFQGNSAPDKSGLPSDRFSAERTGGSVSTLTIQRTQQEDSAVYLCASSLSSGQNYGYTFGSGTRLTVV.

The chain combines TRBV12-1 with TRBJ1-5; the table's D call of TRBD1 was not tested on the DNA. TRBV12-1 is listed as a pseudogene. The CDR3 spans 17 residues. The CDR3 nucleotides are TGTGCCAGCACTATGGGTGGCGGCAGGGGGCCCGATCAGCCCCAGCATTTT. It yields the protein CASTMGGGRGPDQPQHF.

V gene TRBV11-3 combines with J gene TRBJ2-1; 9 positions match TRBD1. This CDR3 is built from 15 residues. V lost 1 base, J lost 6 bases, and 4 bases stayed unmatched. The V gene's germline CDR1 is SGHNT and CDR2 YENEEA. In DNA, the CDR3 is TGTGCCAGCAGCTTAGGGACAGGGGCGGCCAATGAGCAGTTCTTC. Encoded protein: CASSLGTGAANEQFF.

The V gene is TRBV10-3, the J gene TRBJ2-1; 9 nucleotides agree with TRBD2. Germline-derived CDR1 and CDR2 are ENHRY and SYGVKD. J gave up 6 bases and V 10 bases, and 10 bases lay outside the gene matches. The CDR3 runs to 14 residues. The CDR3 sequence is CATLDLAGPNEQFF. The CDR3 DNA sequence: TGTGCCACCTTAGATCTAGCGGGGCCCAATGAGCAGTTCTTC.

The chain has TRBV27 and TRBJ2-7; 10 positions agree with TRBD1. Germline CDR1 and CDR2: MNHEY and SMNVEV (reference sequence). The CDR3 consists of 12 residues. The CDR3, as DNA: TGTGCTTTCGGGACAGGGGAGTACGAGCAGTACTTC. Translation gives CAFGTGEYEQYF.

This chain joins TRBV11-1 and TRBJ2-7; D might be TRBD2 (5 bases). CDR1 SGHAT and CDR2 FQDESV come from the germline V gene (reference sequence). The V and J ends lost 5 bases and 0 bases respectively, with 11 bases between them. This CDR3 spans 14 amino acids. CDR3 in amino acids: CASSKTRSSYEQYF. Here the CDR3 DNA reads TGTGCCAGCAGCAAAACTAGGAGCTCCTACGAGCAGTACTTC. The full variable domain, its missing parts supplied by reference TRBV11-1 and TRBJ2-7, is EAEVAQSPRYKITEKSQAVAFWCDPISGHATLYWYRQILGQGPELLVQFQDESVVDDSQLPKDRFSAERLKGVDSTLKIQPAELGDSAMYLCASSKTRSSYEQYFGPGTRLTVT.

The chain joins TRBV2 to TRBJ2-7; TRBD1 agrees at 11 bases. Germline V gene sequence: CDR1 SNHLY, CDR2 FYNNEI. V lost 6 bases and J lost 6; bases outside the gene matches: 13. The CDR3 is made up of 16 amino acids. The CDR3: CASRGTGGGSSSEQYF. The CDR3 nucleotides read TGTGCCAGCAGAGGGACAGGGGGGGGATCTTCAAGCGAGCAGTACTTC.